Listed below are T cell receptor beta chains from one sample, sequenced in a study of CD8+ T cells in alopecia areata. Profiling relied on immunoSEQ multiplex PCR, and the TCRdb table lists in-frame clones only, not all of them. Of over 100,000 clones listed, 49% were seen once; the top ten hold roughly a sixth. The specimen comprised CD8+ T cells sorted from blood, sampled at week 0. The receptors stem from a human donor with alopecia areata. Both conserved end residues are part of each CDR3. Fields, in order: J gene, CDR3 length, D gene, clone size, V gene, CDR3 protein, CDR3 DNA. A D gene is named only where the DNA matches it firmly. Clone size, where shown, is once, few, many, or a class for clones that have expanded.

>TRBJ2-1|15|TRBD2|-|TRBV11-2
CASSSSGGEDNEQFF
TGTGCCAGCAGTTCTAGCGGGGGGGAAGACAATGAGCAGTTCTTC
>TRBJ1-5|12|-|-|TRBV6-5
CASRGGRQPQHF
TGTGCCAGCAGAGGGGGGAGGCAGCCCCAGCATTTT
>TRBJ2-7|11|-|few|TRBV11-2
CASSLGDEQYF
TGTGCCAGCAGCTTAGGGGACGAGCAGTACTTC
>TRBJ1-1|14|TRBD1|-|TRBV29-1
CSVAGQERVPEAFF
TGCAGCGTTGCCGGACAGGAAAGGGTTCCTGAAGCTTTCTTT
>TRBJ2-7|14|TRBD1|-|TRBV27
CASSLTGGSYEQYF
TGTGCCAGCAGTCTGACAGGGGGGTCCTACGAGCAGTACTTC
>TRBJ2-3|17|TRBD2|few|TRBV7-9
CASSYGLAGLHTDTQYF
TGTGCCAGCAGCTACGGACTAGCGGGGCTCCACACAGATACGCAGTATTTT
>TRBJ1-1|10|-|-|TRBV29-1
CSVAGNEAFF
TGCAGCGTTGCAGGGAATGAAGCTTTCTTT
>TRBJ1-1|10|-|few|TRBV29-1
CSVLSTEAFF
TGCAGCGTCTTGAGCACTGAAGCTTTCTTT
>TRBJ1-1|13|-|-|TRBV25-1
CASSHPGGTEAFF
TGTGCCAGCAGCCACCCGGGGGGCACTGAAGCTTTCTTT
>TRBJ2-7|14|-|-|TRBV5-6
CASSWDGGSYEQYF
TGTGCCAGCAGCTGGGACGGAGGCTCCTACGAGCAGTACTTC
>TRBJ2-7|15|-|-|TRBV4-1
CASSQSPRSSYEQYF
TGCGCCAGCAGCCAATCCCCCAGGTCAAGCTACGAGCAGTACTTC
>TRBJ2-6|14|-|-|TRBV4-2
CASSQVAGANVLTF
TGTGCCAGCAGCCAAGTGGCGGGGGCCAACGTCCTGACTTTC
>TRBJ2-7|11|-|-|TRBV7-9
CATTLGVEQYF
TGTGCCACCACCCTAGGGGTCGAGCAGTACTTC
>TRBJ1-5|17|-|once|TRBV15
CATSRDRADYSNQPQHF
TGTGCCACCAGCAGAGATCGGGCAGATTATAGCAATCAGCCCCAGCATTTT
>TRBJ2-3|16|TRBD1|-|TRBV13
CASSPTGTGGADTQYF
TGTGCCAGCAGCCCCACCGGGACAGGGGGTGCAGATACGCAGTATTTT
>TRBJ2-7|14|TRBD2|few|TRBV27
CASRLAGGYYEQYF
TGTGCCAGCCGACTAGCCGGGGGATACTACGAGCAGTACTTC
>TRBJ2-5|14|-|-|TRBV6-5
CASSYSTEGETQYF
TGTGCCAGCAGTTACTCTACAGAGGGGGAGACCCAGTACTTC
>TRBJ1-5|14|-|-|TRBV2
CASREGGSNQPQHF
TGTGCCAGCAGGGAGGGGGGAAGCAATCAGCCCCAGCATTTT
>TRBJ1-2|15|-|-|TRBV5-1
CASSSEGRLNYGYTF
TGCGCCAGCAGCTCGGAAGGCAGGCTGAACTATGGCTACACCTTC
>TRBJ2-2|14|-|-|TRBV2
CASSASANTGELFF
TGTGCCAGCTCGGCCAGTGCGAACACCGGGGAGCTGTTTTTT
>TRBJ2-3|13|TRBD2|few|TRBV28
CASSLDPGGTQYF
TGTGCCAGCAGTCTAGACCCGGGGGGTACGCAGTATTTT
>TRBJ2-5|15|TRBD1|-|TRBV29-1
CSVEDRQGARETQYF
TGCAGCGTTGAAGATAGACAGGGGGCGCGAGAGACCCAGTACTTC
>TRBJ2-4|17|TRBD2|-|TRBV5-6
CASSSGRGTRAKNIQYF
TGTGCCAGCAGCTCCGGGAGGGGGACGCGGGCCAAAAACATTCAGTACTTC
>TRBJ2-2|12|-|-|TRBV25-1
CASSESPGELFF
TGTGCCAGCAGTGAATCTCCCGGGGAGCTGTTTTTT
>TRBJ2-7|16|TRBD1|-|TRBV4-2
CASSQDGGTGALEQYF
TGTGCCAGCAGCCAAGATGGAGGGACAGGGGCCCTCGAGCAGTACTTC
>TRBJ2-7|15|TRBD1|few|TRBV19
CASSMAGTGKHEQYF
TGTGCCAGTAGTATGGCCGGGACAGGGAAGCACGAGCAGTACTTC
>TRBJ2-1|12|-|few|TRBV5-1
CASRLTSYEQFF
TGCGCCAGCAGGTTGACTAGTTATGAGCAGTTCTTC
>TRBJ1-1|15|-|-|TRBV30
CAWSAPRGGTTEAFF
TGTGCCTGGAGTGCACCCCGAGGGGGGACAACTGAAGCTTTCTTT
>TRBJ2-4|14|-|-|TRBV13
CASRRTAAKNIQYF
TGTGCCAGCAGAAGAACAGCAGCCAAAAACATTCAGTACTTC
>TRBJ2-7|18|-|-|TRBV13
CASSLGGMMLATSYEQYF
TGTGCCAGCAGCTTAGGCGGTATGATGTTAGCCACCTCCTACGAGCAGTACTTC
>TRBJ2-7|15|TRBD2|-|TRBV6-1
CASSERASGAYEQYF
TGTGCCAGCAGTGAAAGAGCTAGCGGGGCCTACGAGCAGTACTTC
>TRBJ2-1|14|-|-|TRBV5-4
CASSLAGGHNEQFF
TGTGCCAGCAGCTTGGCGGGCGGGCACAATGAGCAGTTCTTC
>TRBJ1-2|12|-|few|TRBV19
CASRAENYGYTF
TGTGCCAGTAGGGCGGAGAACTATGGCTACACCTTC
>TRBJ1-2|16|-|many|TRBV7-2
CASSLAGVQANYGYTF
TGTGCCAGCAGCTTAGCGGGGGTCCAGGCTAACTATGGCTACACCTTC
>TRBJ2-5|13|-|-|TRBV7-6
CASSFGLEETQYF
TGTGCCAGCAGCTTTGGGTTGGAAGAGACCCAGTACTTC
>TRBJ2-7|13|-|-|TRBV7-6
CASSLDLSYEQYF
TGTGCCAGCAGCTTAGATCTATCCTACGAGCAGTACTTC
>TRBJ1-1|14|-|-|TRBV30
CAWSVGGLNTEAFF
TGTGCCTGGAGTGTAGGCGGATTGAACACTGAAGCTTTCTTT
>TRBJ1-3|16|TRBD1|few|TRBV7-6
CASSPTGPDSGNTIYF
TGTGCCAGCAGCCCGACAGGGCCCGACTCTGGAAACACCATATATTTT
>TRBJ1-1|13|-|few|TRBV11-2
CASSWDLNTEAFF
TGTGCCAGCAGCTGGGACCTGAACACTGAAGCTTTCTTT
>TRBJ2-5|15|TRBD2|-|TRBV27
CASSVSGGWGETQYF
TGTGCCAGCAGCGTAAGCGGGGGCTGGGGGGAGACCCAGTACTTC
>TRBJ1-5|15|TRBD1|-|TRBV5-6
CASSWGTASNQPQHF
TGTGCCAGCAGCTGGGGGACAGCTAGCAATCAGCCCCAGCATTTT
>TRBJ1-5|12|-|-|TRBV7-9
CASSLGNQPQHF
TGTGCCAGCAGCTTGGGCAATCAGCCCCAGCATTTT
>TRBJ2-7|15|-|-|TRBV4-1
CASSQRWGEFNEQYF
TGCGCCAGCAGCCAGCGGTGGGGGGAGTTCAACGAGCAGTACTTC
>TRBJ2-1|15|TRBD2|-|TRBV19
CASSIPAGGDNEQFF
TGTGCCAGTAGTATACCCGCCGGGGGGGACAATGAGCAGTTCTTC
>TRBJ2-1|16|-|-|TRBV4-3
CASSQDYGTEGNEQFF
TGCGCCAGCAGCCAAGATTATGGGACTGAGGGCAATGAGCAGTTCTTC
>TRBJ2-1|17|TRBD2|-|TRBV27
CASSLATSGGALDEQFF
TGTGCCAGCAGTTTAGCGACTAGCGGGGGGGCGTTGGATGAGCAGTTCTTC
>TRBJ2-5|14|TRBD1|-|TRBV6-5
CASSRNRGVETQYF
TGTGCCAGCAGTCGGAACAGGGGCGTCGAGACCCAGTACTTC
>TRBJ2-7|15|TRBD1|-|TRBV6-5
CASSLGTGGPYEQYF
TGTGCCAGCAGCCTAGGGACAGGGGGCCCCTACGAGCAGTACTTC
>TRBJ2-7|14|TRBD2|-|TRBV29-1
CSVVPSGGFYEQYF
TGCAGCGTTGTCCCTAGCGGGGGTTTCTACGAGCAGTACTTC
>TRBJ2-3|21|TRBD2|-|TRBV7-8
CASSLLMASAGGHDRPDTQYF
TGTGCCAGCAGCTTACTCATGGCATCTGCGGGGGGGCACGACAGACCAGATACGCAGTATTTT
>TRBJ2-1|16|TRBD1|many|TRBV15
CATSSRGQPIYNEQFF
TGTGCCACCAGCAGCAGGGGACAGCCGATCTACAATGAGCAGTTCTTC
>TRBJ2-3|10|-|-|TRBV29-1
CSVTEDTQYF
TGCAGCGTTACGGAGGATACGCAGTATTTT
>TRBJ2-2|14|TRBD1|many|TRBV6-4
CASSPGQDTGELFF
TGTGCCAGCAGTCCGGGACAGGACACCGGGGAGCTGTTTTTT